A selection of T cell receptor beta chains follows, all from one sample in a study of T cell responses to AZD1222 COVID-19 vaccine. Profiling relied on immunoSEQ multiplex PCR, and the TCRdb table lists in-frame clones only, not all of them. The data show roughly 160,000 clones, with 85% to 90% seen just once and about 6.9% held by the top ten. The source was peripheral blood, collected on day 0 of AZD1222 vaccination. The receptor set was obtained from an adult in good health. CDR3s include the opening cysteine and the closing phenylalanine or tryptophan. The D gene is left open where the match is weak. Clone size is shown for a subset of rows, as once, few, many or a class of expanded clone.

j_call: TRBJ1-1; v_call: TRBV7-7; clone_size: .; d_call: .; cdr3_nt: TGTGCTAGCAGCTTTTGGGGTTCGGACACTGAAGCTTTCTTT; cdr3_aa: CASSFWGSDTEAFF
j_call: TRBJ1-6; v_call: TRBV27; clone_size: .; d_call: .; cdr3_nt: TGTGCCAGCAGTGGCAGTGGGAATTCACCCCTCCACTTT; cdr3_aa: CASSGSGNSPLHF
j_call: TRBJ1-1; v_call: TRBV6-5; clone_size: .; d_call: .; cdr3_nt: TGTGCCAGCAGTTACGGGCAGGGTGAAGCTTTCTTT; cdr3_aa: CASSYGQGEAFF
j_call: TRBJ2-1; v_call: TRBV2; clone_size: .; d_call: TRBD2; cdr3_nt: TGTGCCAGATTGGGGTCCATGGGCGGGGGGGGATCCAATGAGCAGTTCTTC; cdr3_aa: CARLGSMGGGGSNEQFF
j_call: TRBJ1-6; v_call: TRBV5-1; clone_size: .; d_call: .; cdr3_nt: TGCGCCAGCAGGGGGTTGAATTCACCCCTCCACTTT; cdr3_aa: CASRGLNSPLHF
j_call: TRBJ2-1; v_call: TRBV12-3/TRBV12-4; clone_size: .; d_call: .; cdr3_nt: TGTGCCAGCAGTGGGTTAGATAAGCAGTTCTTC; cdr3_aa: CASSGLDKQFF
j_call: TRBJ1-6; v_call: TRBV7-9; clone_size: .; d_call: .; cdr3_nt: TGTGCCAGCAGCCCGACCCGGGAAGTAAATTCACCCCTCCACTTT; cdr3_aa: CASSPTREVNSPLHF
j_call: TRBJ1-1; v_call: TRBV6-4; clone_size: .; d_call: .; cdr3_nt: TGTGCCAGCAGTGACTCGACTCAGGGCGCGAGCTTGAACACTGAAGCTTTCTTT; cdr3_aa: CASSDSTQGASLNTEAFF
j_call: TRBJ2-2; v_call: TRBV24-1; clone_size: .; d_call: TRBD1; cdr3_nt: TGTGCCACCAGTGATCACAGGGGGCCGAACACCGGGGAGCTGTTTTTT; cdr3_aa: CATSDHRGPNTGELFF
j_call: TRBJ2-7; v_call: TRBV9; clone_size: .; d_call: .; cdr3_nt: TGTGCCAGCAGCGTAGCGGGGAGTGGAGACGAGCAGTACTTC; cdr3_aa: CASSVAGSGDEQYF
j_call: TRBJ2-2; v_call: TRBV4-1; clone_size: once; d_call: TRBD2; cdr3_nt: TGCGCCAGCAGCCTTAGCGGGGACGACACCGGGGAGCTGTTTTTT; cdr3_aa: CASSLSGDDTGELFF
j_call: TRBJ2-7; v_call: TRBV28; clone_size: once; d_call: .; cdr3_nt: TGTGCCAGCAGTGACATAAACTACAAGCAGTACTTC; cdr3_aa: CASSDINYKQYF
j_call: TRBJ2-1; v_call: TRBV11-2; clone_size: .; d_call: .; cdr3_nt: TGTGCCAGCAGCTTCGCTCGACTGAACTCCTACAATGAGCAGTTCTTC; cdr3_aa: CASSFARLNSYNEQFF
j_call: TRBJ1-4; v_call: TRBV7-9; clone_size: .; d_call: .; cdr3_nt: TGTGCCAGCAGCTTAGACTCAGGGGTGAATGAAAAACTGTTTTTT; cdr3_aa: CASSLDSGVNEKLFF
j_call: TRBJ2-1; v_call: TRBV6-5; clone_size: .; d_call: .; cdr3_nt: TGTGCCAGCAGTCTTCTGGGGGCATCCTACAATGAGCAGTTCTTC; cdr3_aa: CASSLLGASYNEQFF
j_call: TRBJ1-3; v_call: TRBV5-1; clone_size: .; d_call: .; cdr3_nt: TGCGCCAGCAGCTTGGGGGACTTTGGAAACACCATATATTTT; cdr3_aa: CASSLGDFGNTIYF
j_call: TRBJ1-2; v_call: TRBV7-9; clone_size: .; d_call: TRBD1; cdr3_nt: TGTGCCAGTCGACAGGGAGGAGGCGGCTACACCTTC; cdr3_aa: CASRQGGGGYTF
j_call: TRBJ1-6; v_call: TRBV5-4; clone_size: .; d_call: .; cdr3_nt: TGTGCCAGCAGCTTGGCCCCCGGGTCTGGGTCACCCCTCCACTTT; cdr3_aa: CASSLAPGSGSPLHF
j_call: TRBJ1-1; v_call: TRBV5-1; clone_size: .; d_call: TRBD1; cdr3_nt: TGCGCCAGCAGCTTGGTGGCACAGGGGCCTGAAGCTTTCTTT; cdr3_aa: CASSLVAQGPEAFF
j_call: TRBJ1-5; v_call: TRBV5-1; clone_size: .; d_call: .; cdr3_nt: TGCGCCAGCAGCTTGGATAACACCGTGGCGCAGCCCCAGCATTTT; cdr3_aa: CASSLDNTVAQPQHF
j_call: TRBJ1-1; v_call: TRBV2; clone_size: .; d_call: .; cdr3_nt: TGTGCCAGCAGTGAAGCCGAGCGTCCCTCTGAAGCTTTCTTT; cdr3_aa: CASSEAERPSEAFF
j_call: TRBJ1-4; v_call: TRBV28; clone_size: .; d_call: TRBD1; cdr3_nt: TGTGCCAGCAGGGGAACAGGGGGCTACGGTGAAAAACTGTTTTTT; cdr3_aa: CASRGTGGYGEKLFF
j_call: TRBJ2-7; v_call: TRBV6-2/TRBV6-3; clone_size: .; d_call: .; cdr3_nt: TGTGCCAGCAGCCTTGAGGAGGGGGACTTTTACGAGCAGTACTTC; cdr3_aa: CASSLEEGDFYEQYF
j_call: TRBJ2-3; v_call: TRBV28; clone_size: .; d_call: .; cdr3_nt: TGTGCCAGCAGTTTGAGGGAGGGGGGTACGCAGTATTTT; cdr3_aa: CASSLREGGTQYF
j_call: TRBJ2-2; v_call: TRBV4-2; clone_size: once; d_call: .; cdr3_nt: TGTGCCAGCAGCCTCCCGGGGCTAGGGAACACCGGGGAGCTGTTTTTT; cdr3_aa: CASSLPGLGNTGELFF
j_call: TRBJ1-2; v_call: TRBV18; clone_size: .; d_call: .; cdr3_nt: TGTGCCAGCTCACCGTTCCCCGACTATGGCTACACCTTC; cdr3_aa: CASSPFPDYGYTF
j_call: TRBJ2-5; v_call: TRBV10-3; clone_size: few; d_call: .; cdr3_nt: TGTGCCATCAGTCTGGGGGGGGGCCGGGAGACCCAGTACTTC; cdr3_aa: CAISLGGGRETQYF
j_call: TRBJ1-6; v_call: TRBV18; clone_size: once; d_call: .; cdr3_nt: TGTGCCAGCTCAACTCAGGGACAAACACCCCTCCACTTT; cdr3_aa: CASSTQGQTPLHF
j_call: TRBJ1-6; v_call: TRBV7-9; clone_size: .; d_call: .; cdr3_nt: TGTGCCAGCAGCTTAGAGGTCGGATTGATCTCACCCCTCCACTTT; cdr3_aa: CASSLEVGLISPLHF
j_call: TRBJ2-5; v_call: TRBV19; clone_size: .; d_call: .; cdr3_nt: TGTGCCAGTTCGGACTGGCAAGAGACCCAGTACTTC; cdr3_aa: CASSDWQETQYF
j_call: TRBJ2-7; v_call: TRBV7-2; clone_size: .; d_call: .; cdr3_nt: TGTGCCAGCAGCTTAGAGGTTGGGTTTACCTACGAGCAGTACTTC; cdr3_aa: CASSLEVGFTYEQYF
j_call: TRBJ2-2; v_call: TRBV10-3; clone_size: .; d_call: TRBD2; cdr3_nt: TGTGCCATCAGTGAGGCGGGGGGGTACACCGGGGAGCTGTTTTTT; cdr3_aa: CAISEAGGYTGELFF